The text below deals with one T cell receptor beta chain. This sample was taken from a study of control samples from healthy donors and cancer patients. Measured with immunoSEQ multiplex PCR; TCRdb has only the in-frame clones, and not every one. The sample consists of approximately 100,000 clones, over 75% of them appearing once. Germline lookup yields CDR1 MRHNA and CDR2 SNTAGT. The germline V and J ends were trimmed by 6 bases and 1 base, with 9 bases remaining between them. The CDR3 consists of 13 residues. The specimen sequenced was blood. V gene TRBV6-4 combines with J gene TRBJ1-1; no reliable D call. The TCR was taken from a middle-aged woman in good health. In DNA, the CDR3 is TGTGCCAGCAGAGACCAGGAGAACACTGAAGCTTTCTTT. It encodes CASRDQENTEAFF.